This is a list of T cell receptor beta chains from one sample in a study of blood T cell repertoires in COVID-19. Libraries were prepared by immunoSEQ multiplex PCR; TCRdb keeps only in-frame clonotypes and omits some of them. Of about 150,000 clones in the sample, 80% to 90% were seen once. The specimen sequenced was peripheral blood. These receptors all come from a woman aged 45 to 65 in a cohort sampled during active or convalescent COVID-19. Both conserved end residues are trimmed from each CDR3.

J gene,V gene,CDR3 protein
TRBJ2-5,TRBV12-3/TRBV12-4,ASRGEETQY
TRBJ2-3,TRBV24-1,ATSPRQGAGTQY
TRBJ2-7,TRBV5-4,ASSHRQGGTYEQY
TRBJ1-1,TRBV10-3,AIRTGLEAVNTEAF
TRBJ1-2,TRBV4-1,ASSQGEGVYGNGYT
TRBJ1-2,TRBV6-6,ASSSAASYGYT
TRBJ1-4,TRBV19,ASSIGRQGANEKLF
TRBJ1-4,TRBV6-5,ASTPAGTNEKLF
TRBJ2-3,TRBV7-9,ASSPTGPDTQY
TRBJ2-3,TRBV4-1,ASSQSILAGTYTQY
TRBJ2-5,TRBV10-3,AISEASNYYQETQY
TRBJ2-1,TRBV2,ARPMPGGPYNEQF
TRBJ1-2,TRBV10-3,AIGGGDYGYT
TRBJ2-3,TRBV7-9,ASSLAGGLFTDTQY
TRBJ2-5,TRBV30,AWNRLTEETQY
TRBJ2-2,TRBV7-9,ASSPRLAGAITNTGELF
TRBJ2-2,TRBV11-2,ASMGLQGVLGRELF
TRBJ1-1,TRBV27,ASSYVGHTEAF
TRBJ1-2,TRBV4-3,ASSQDPATALGYGYT
TRBJ1-2,TRBV30,AWLGAGTGNYGYT
TRBJ2-1,TRBV6-6,ASSPGTSGYAESSYNEQF
TRBJ1-2,TRBV10-2,ASSERQGFGYT
TRBJ1-2,TRBV6-1,ASSLGITGRVGYT
TRBJ2-5,TRBV25-1,ASSDESRETQY
TRBJ1-4,TRBV27,ASSKGQSNEKLF
TRBJ1-5,TRBV7-9,ASSLGGDNQPQH
TRBJ2-6,TRBV21-1,ASVSGAGANVLT
TRBJ2-1,TRBV7-9,ASSLELAGVYEQF
TRBJ1-5,TRBV6-5,ASRSGTGSNQPQH
TRBJ2-3,TRBV9,ASSSGGAISDTQY
TRBJ1-2,TRBV6-4,ASSETPERNYGYT
TRBJ1-2,TRBV4-3,ASSQDTGDRALDGYT
TRBJ1-1,TRBV4-1,ASRLTGGTEAF
TRBJ1-2,TRBV7-9,ASSELTGTGYT
TRBJ1-6,TRBV4-2,ASSQDAPGSVSPLH
TRBJ2-2,TRBV7-6,ASSQTGTGVTGELF
TRBJ1-5,TRBV29-1,SVGPMGYQPQH
TRBJ1-1,TRBV5-1,ASSALGTGDTEAF
TRBJ1-1,TRBV5-4,ASSLDKNTEAF
TRBJ2-5,TRBV6-5,ASSYSGLRETQY
TRBJ2-4,TRBV5-1,ASSGDSKNIQY
TRBJ2-7,TRBV7-3,ASSLLRPFSGGEQY
TRBJ2-2,TRBV11-2,ASSPRTSGASGELF
TRBJ1-6,TRBV6-1,ASSETPPTGGGNSPLH
TRBJ2-6,TRBV19,ASSSLRQPSGANVLT
TRBJ1-5,TRBV18,ASSPGAGQPQH
TRBJ2-2,TRBV29-1,SARQGVGTGELF
TRBJ1-5,TRBV19,ASSHGSAGGRGQPQH
TRBJ2-1,TRBV6-1,ASSEAQRGNEQF
TRBJ1-1,TRBV4-1,ASPLLGTQWGPDTEAF
TRBJ2-1,TRBV10-3,AINRISGGAENEQF